What follows are 5 T cell receptor beta chains derived from one specimen sequenced in a study of brain T cells in children with intractable seizures. Time point given: blood from clinic visit 5 months post-surgery; TSC patient then seizure free. The table came from immunoSEQ multiplex PCR; TCRdb's copy has only in-frame clones and leaves some out. The table lists about 320,000 clones, over 90% of them singletons. The sample in question was peripheral blood, obtained more than 4 months after surgery. The receptor set was obtained from a boy under two years old with tuberous sclerosis and intractable seizures.

The rearrangement links TRBV27 to TRBJ1-1; D perhaps matches TRBD1 (6 bases). The CDR3 covers 16 residues. Germline V gene lookup returns CDR1 MNHEY and CDR2 SMNVEV (reference sequence). The V end lost 1 base, the J end lost 6 bases, and 18 bases lay between the germline ends. The CDR3 coding sequence is TGTGCCAGCAGTTTATTATGGCACCAGGGGACGTCTGAAGCTTTCTTT. As protein: CASSLLWHQGTSEAFF.

CDR3 protein: CASLLAGAGLNEQFF. The CDR3 coding sequence is TGTGCCAGTCTACTAGCGGGAGCGGGGTTGAATGAGCAGTTCTTC. The V gene is TRBV3-1 (or the pseudogene TRBV3-2), the J gene TRBJ2-1; 11 nucleotides line up with TRBD2. Trimming at V came to 9 bases and at J to 7 bases, leaving 11 bases not matched to a gene. CDR1 is LGHDT, CDR2 YNNKEL, per germline (reference sequence). The CDR3 is 15 residues long.

The chain recombines TRBV6-5 with TRBJ1-1, with a possible D match to TRBD1 (5 bases). Germline assignment: CDR1 MNHEY and CDR2 SVGAGI. Trimming left V 7 bases short and J 6 bases short, with 18 bases between. The CDR3 loop spans 14 amino acids. CDR3 sequence reads: CASISGTWWAEAFF. Here the CDR3 DNA reads TGTGCCAGCATATCCGGGACTTGGTGGGCTGAAGCTTTCTTT.

The rearrangement joins TRBV5-1 to TRBJ2-4; the D is unclear. The CDR3 has 14 residues. V was cut by 0 bases and J by 5 bases, with 9 bases left in between. Germline V gene lookup returns CDR1 SGHRS and CDR2 YFSETQ. CDR3 nucleotide sequence: TGCGCCAGCAGCTTGGGACTGAGAGAAAACATTCAGTACTTC. This encodes CASSLGLRENIQYF.

The genes are TRBV14 and TRBJ2-1, with a tentative D call TRBD2 (6 bases). Trimming removed 4 bases from V and 1 base from J, with 11 bases in between. The germline gives CDR1 SGHDN, CDR2 FVKESK. This CDR3 spans 15 amino acids. CDR3 loop: CASSPGVSSYNEQFF. The DNA for the CDR3 is TGTGCCAGCAGCCCGGGAGTATCTTCCTACAATGAGCAGTTCTTC.